The following is a T cell receptor beta chain sequence with its context. Its antigen remains unknown. PCR amplification relied on 60 Vbeta primers (plus 13 Jbeta primers). Clones were read by immunoSEQ multiplex PCR, and TCRdb kept only the in-frame ones, dropping some. Seen here are 200,000 to 300,000 clones, about 85% observed once, and the top ten hold 0.2% to 0.25%. CDR1 SGHAT and CDR2 FQNNGV come from the germline V gene. This CDR3 has 16 residues. V was pared by 1 base and J by 5 bases, with 15 bases between. This entry comes from a study of cytomegalovirus exposure and HLA in healthy donors. General observations from the study: In an earlier analysis, productive rearrangement rates for most beta V segments clustered near 87% or 30%. Roughly even sequencing depth across donors was the assumption behind the presence/absence analyses. By a later analysis, the bulk of CMV-associated TCR beta chains appeared HLA-restricted. Equally common other TCR beta chains were less clonally expanded than HLA-associated ones, a later analysis found.

The chain links TRBV11-2 to TRBJ2-1; perhaps TRBD1 as D (5 bases). Input material: PBMCs. The source of this sequence is a girl aged 2 to 10 in good health and CMV-seronegative. The CDR3 protein is CASSLAGYGNDNEQFF. CDR3 coding DNA: TGTGCCAGCAGCTTAGCAGGGTACGGCAACGACAATGAGCAGTTCTTC.